Given below is one T cell receptor (beta chain) in context. What antigen it recognizes has not been identified. Base qualities are missing; no much larger clone stands one base away. Trimmed from V: 4 bases; trimmed from J: 2 bases; junction bases lacking a gene match: 2. Based on the germline V gene, the CDR1 and CDR2 sequences are SGHRS and YFSETQ. The CDR3, from cysteine to phenylalanine, totals 15 residues. Only the CDR3 DNA is retained, 45 bases long and in frame from the first base. Library preparation used RT-PCR. TCRdb names Illumina HiSeq 2500 as the instrument used. In TCRdb, the public reads were trimmed at Q25 with fastp and aligned with MiXCR, with productive beta chains retained. Merged by CDR3 protein, the rows form single entries marked with the most common genes and DNA. For this sample the table gives hundreds of thousands of distinct CDR3 sequences, of which approximately 17% were detected only once. The ten largest account for approximately 10% of the sample.

This sample was taken from a study of response to subunit inactivated influenza vaccine (dated by TCRdb to the late 2010s). For context, the study as a whole: Deep quantitative profiling of the T cell receptor repertoire was used in the study to follow responses to a trivalent subunit inactivated influenza vaccine. Findings and caveats that apply to the study as a whole: The authors suggested that each seasonal influenza vaccination may recruit only a limited number of new T cells.

The TCR comes from a man between 45 and 60 years old who received an inactivated influenza vaccine. Donor details come from another sample of the same person, matched by shared clones. The chain links TRBV5-1 with TRBJ2-5; the junction holds 13 bases that match TRBD2. The sequencing here drew on PBMCs from blood, taken about 5 days after vaccination. The nucleotide sequence is given as TGCGCCAGCAGCAAGGGACTAGCGGGACAAGAGACCCAGTACTTC. Translated, this is CASSKGLAGQETQYF.